A selection of T cell receptor beta chains follows, all from one sample in a study of blood T cell repertoires in COVID-19. Measured with immunoSEQ multiplex PCR; TCRdb has only the in-frame clones, and not every one. This table holds about 140,000 clones, more than 65% found once. The material sequenced was peripheral blood. These receptors originate from a woman in her sixties or seventies with acute or convalescent COVID-19. Both conserved end residues are part of each CDR3. The D gene is left open where the match is weak. A row's size may be missing; if present it is once, few, many or a size class.

>-|TRBV12-3/TRBV12-4|-|TRBJ1-1
TGTGCCAGCAGTAGGGGTCGGGCTGAAGCTTTCTTT
CASSRGRAEAFF
>-|TRBV7-3|-|TRBJ2-6
TGTGCCAGCAGCAAAAGAGCGGAAACTCTCTCTGGGGCCAACGTCCTGACTTTC
CASSKRAETLSGANVLTF
>-|TRBV9|-|TRBJ2-7
TGTGCCAGCAGCGTAGAGGGAGTCCAAGGGGAGCAGTACTTC
CASSVEGVQGEQYF
>-|TRBV6-2/TRBV6-3|TRBD2|TRBJ2-1
TGTGCCAGCAGTCAGCCTAGGACTAGCGGATACAATGAGCAGTTCTTC
CASSQPRTSGYNEQFF
>-|TRBV28|TRBD2|TRBJ2-2
TGTGCCAGCAGTCTTGCGGGAGGGGTAACCGGGGAGCTGTTTTTT
CASSLAGGVTGELFF
>-|TRBV6-1|TRBD1|TRBJ1-4
TGTGCCAGCAGTGAAGCCGGACAGGGCGAAAAACTGTTTTTT
CASSEAGQGEKLFF
>many|TRBV7-2|-|TRBJ1-4
TGTGCCAGCAGCTTAGTCGGTGAAAAACTGTTTTTT
CASSLVGEKLFF
>-|TRBV5-1|-|TRBJ2-7
TGCGCCAGCAGCCCAAACACAGGGTCCGAGCAGTACTTC
CASSPNTGSEQYF
>-|TRBV28|TRBD1|TRBJ2-7
TGTGCCAGCAGGCCCGGACAGGCCTACGAGCAGTACTTC
CASRPGQAYEQYF
>few|TRBV27|-|TRBJ1-4
TGTGCCAGCAGTCAATTGACGGGTCGGTGGGAAAAACTGTTTTTT
CASSQLTGRWEKLFF
>-|TRBV2|TRBD1|TRBJ1-5
TGTGCCAGCAGCAGGGACAGGGGCAATCAGCCCCAGCATTTT
CASSRDRGNQPQHF
>-|TRBV2|-|TRBJ2-1
TGTGCCAGCAGGAGGCCCAGGGGCCCTAGCTCCTACAATGAGCAGTTCTTC
CASRRPRGPSSYNEQFF
>-|TRBV5-1|-|TRBJ1-1
TGCGCCAGCAGCTTGGGACAGGCTTACACTGAAGCTTTCTTT
CASSLGQAYTEAFF
>-|TRBV5-1|-|TRBJ2-3
TGCGCCAGCAGACAACCAAGGGGGGGCATAACAGATACGCAGTATTTT
CASRQPRGGITDTQYF
>-|TRBV19|-|TRBJ1-4
TGTGCCAGTAGAGGTGGGAGTGGAAATGAAAAACTGTTTTTT
CASRGGSGNEKLFF
>-|TRBV6-5|TRBD1|TRBJ2-7
TGTGCCAGCAGTAGCACAGGGGATACGAAGCAGTACTTC
CASSSTGDTKQYF
>-|TRBV9|TRBD2|TRBJ2-1
TGTGCCAGCAGCGTAGGTACTCGCGGGAGCTTCGTCAATGAGCAGTTCTTC
CASSVGTRGSFVNEQFF
>-|TRBV4-1|TRBD2|TRBJ2-1
TGCGCCAGCAGCCAAGATCGACTAGCGAGTGGCAATGAGCAGTTCTTC
CASSQDRLASGNEQFF
>-|TRBV5-1|-|TRBJ1-2
TGCGCCACCACCCCACGGGGGGGGTCATATGGCTACACCTTC
CATTPRGGSYGYTF
>-|TRBV24-1|-|TRBJ2-1
TGTGCCACCAGTGATCCAGGAGGGGCCAATATATACAATGAGCAGTTCTTC
CATSDPGGANIYNEQFF
>-|TRBV11-3|-|TRBJ2-3
TGTGCCAGCAGCTTTGGGGACAACCCTACAGATACGCAGTATTTT
CASSFGDNPTDTQYF
>-|TRBV4-1|TRBD1|TRBJ1-5
TGCGCCAGCAGCCATCCGGGGACAGTAGATCAGCCCCAGCATTTT
CASSHPGTVDQPQHF
>-|TRBV3-1/TRBV3-2|-|TRBJ1-5
TGTGCCAGCAGCCGCGGGACTAGTCATCAGCCCCAGCATTTT
CASSRGTSHQPQHF
>-|TRBV1|-|TRBJ2-1
TGCACCAGCAGCCCCGGACAGTACAATGAGCAGTTCTTC
CTSSPGQYNEQFF
>-|TRBV28|TRBD1|TRBJ2-7
TGTGCCAGCAGTCCTACAGGGGCGTATGGCTCCTACGAGCAGTACTTC
CASSPTGAYGSYEQYF
>-|TRBV2|TRBD1|TRBJ2-7
TGTGCCAGCAGACACCGGGACAGCTACTCCTACGAGCAGTACTTC
CASRHRDSYSYEQYF
>few|TRBV19|-|TRBJ1-2
TGTGCCAGTAGTATCCCGACCACCAGGGGCAACTATGGCTACACCTTC
CASSIPTTRGNYGYTF